This T cell receptor (beta chain) was recorded in a study of graft-versus-host responses after intestinal transplantation. Study as a whole: Once they had received anti-thymocyte globulin induction, all recipients took tacrolimus and steroids for approximately 3 years.

Germline assignment: CDR1 MNHEY and CDR2 SMNVEV (reference sequence). This CDR3 region has 12 residues. Trimming shortened V by 5 bases and J by 8 bases, and 10 bases separated the two germline ends. Method: immunoSEQ multiplex PCR; TCRdb's copy keeps in-frame clones and lacks some. The sample lists about 15,000 clones, about 80% seen once, with roughly 20% in the top ten. To release intraepithelial and lamina propria lymphocytes, the graft tissue was processed. Here the sequenced sample was ileum tissue, taken approximately 97 days after intestinal transplant. The rearrangement links TRBV27 to TRBJ2-1, with D hard to call. The receptor comes from a human patient who received an intestinal transplant, so some T cells may come from the graft donor. The CDR3 DNA sequence: TGTGCCAGCAGTCCCTCCGTTTATGAGCAGTTCTTC. It yields the protein CASSPSVYEQFF.